This T cell receptor beta chain was found in a study of T-cell memory formation after mild COVID-19. Study-wide context: Largely, the TCR clusters proved donor specific.

As for this clonotype: Its specificity is not known.

Study-wide results and limits: Contracting CD4+ clones sat mainly in CM and EM; CD8+ in EMRA. Contracting clones, day 15 to 85, had balanced CD4/CD8, and later expanders favored CD4+. Cross-reactive memory apparently joined, as some responding clones appeared in pre-infection memory.

In TCRdb, the 5' RACE reads were re-called with MiXCR into one record per CDR3 protein. This repertoire shows 350,000 to 450,000 distinct CDR3 sequences, over 13% found once; its top ten account for around a fifth. The receptor was derived from a man younger than 35 who had mild COVID-19 (a few samples of this study predate the infection). Cell type and time point are not known. The sample comprised PBMCs or a T cell subset sorted from them (not recorded which).

The CDR3 region has the DNA TGTGCCAGCAGCTTACCTAGTGACAATGAGCAGTTCTTC. This sequence encodes CASSLPSDNEQFF. The V and J genes are TRBV5-4 and TRBJ2-1; D gene unclear. Trimming shortened V by 2 bases and J by 5 bases, and 8 bases separated the two germline ends. The germline V gene has CDR1 SGHNT and CDR2 YYREEE (reference sequence). This CDR3 is 13 amino acids long. The full variable domain, with the rest looked up from reference TRBV5-4 and TRBJ2-1, is ETGVTQSPTHLIKTRGQQVTLRCSSQSGHNTVSWYQQALGQGPQFIFQYYREEENGRGNFPPRFSGLQFPNYSSELNVNALELDDSALYLCASSLPSDNEQFFGPGTRLTVL.